Reported below is one T cell receptor (beta chain). No antigen is known for it. These donors, healthy bone marrow donors, were studied. Vbeta (60) and Jbeta (13) primers were used in the PCR. Produced via immunoSEQ multiplex PCR; TCRdb's table is partial and in-frame only. The sample records 140,000 to 150,000 clones, around 73% being singletons. This entry belongs to a study of cytomegalovirus exposure and HLA in healthy donors. Study-wide points: Rare TCR sequences dominated, though some public TCRs recurred in many donors. A cluster of highly shared sequence variants was likely a sequencing artifact. About 87% or about 30% of the time was how often most TCR beta V segments were productive, according to an earlier analysis.

The sequence came from a woman aged 18-30 years in good health and CMV-seronegative. Sequencing input: PBMCs.

CDR3 bases: TGTGCCAGCAGCCCGGGACTAGCGGGAGCTAGGGCAGATACGCAGTATTTT. Its translation: CASSPGLAGARADTQYF. V gene TRBV11-3 combines with J gene TRBJ2-3; 14 nucleotides agree with TRBD2. The CDR3 contains 17 residues. Trimming took 5 bases from V and 4 from J; bases not matched to a gene: 8. Germline-derived CDR1 and CDR2 are SGHNT and YENEEA.